The next 16 T cell receptor beta chains were all read from a single sample in a study of regulatory T cells in long-lasting Graves disease (dated by TCRdb to the early 2020s). The time point label of this sample denotes: persistent/refractory GD, antithyroid drugs over 5 years with positive TRAb. RNA was extracted from PBMCs in TRIzol for both TCR sequencing and RNA sequencing. Library method: multiplex PCR. Sequenced using an Illumina HiSeq 4000. To build TCR beta libraries, CDR3 regions were amplified by Arm-PCR using iRepertoire HTBI primers. TCRdb reran the public reads through fastp at Q25 and MiXCR, keeping productive beta chains. Each entry is one CDR3 protein sequence, shown with its most common DNA and genes. The sample profile shows a few hundred thousand distinct CDR3 sequences; about a fifth of them were found once. Together, the top ten hold about 6.6% of the sample. The sequencing here drew on peripheral blood mononuclear cells (PBMCs), taken when the disease was refractory, from a patient treated with antithyroid drugs. The source is a female donor with Graves disease.

This clonotype was counted many times. The V gene is TRBV29-1, the J gene TRBJ1-2; possibly TRBD1 for D (5 bases). Germline lookup yields CDR1 SQVTM and CDR2 ANQGSEA. The CDR3 extends over 18 amino acids. Deletions cut 5 bases from V and 1 base from J, with 26 bases between. This chain's CDR3 is CSVLGWTPNGERNYGYTF. The DNA for the CDR3 is TGCAGCGTTCTTGGCTGGACACCCAACGGGGAACGTAACTATGGCTACACCTTC.

Remarks on this clonotype: Germline and junction disagree at one end, which may indicate a read error. This rearrangement joins TRBV28 to TRBJ2-1; no clear D gene. This CDR3 is built from 12 residues. Looked up from germline, CDR1 is MDHEN and CDR2 is SYDVKM. CDR3 sequence: CASSSFYSEQFF. The CDR3 bases are TGTGCCAGCAGTTCTTTCTACAGTGAGCAGTTCTTC.

In its sample, this clonotype was seen many times. J is TRBJ1-1 and V is TRBV19; TRBD1 might be the D (5 bases). The germline V and J ends were trimmed by 10 bases and 1 base, with 13 bases remaining between them. The V gene's germline CDR1 is LNHDA and CDR2 SQIVND (reference sequence). This CDR3 has 13 residues. CDR3 in amino acids: CATRPRENTEAFF. The CDR3 bases are TGTGCCACAAGGCCCAGGGAGAACACTGAAGCTTTCTTT.

This clonotype was observed a handful of times. The genes are TRBV6-1 and TRBJ2-2; 13 nucleotides line up with TRBD2. Germline CDR1 is MNHNS and CDR2 is SASEGT. Trimming took 6 bases from V and 0 from J; bases not matched to a gene: 7. The CDR3 has 18 amino acids. The CDR3 here is CASSPTSGGVSNTGELFF. Here the CDR3 DNA reads TGTGCCAGCAGCCCAACTAGCGGGGGGGTCTCGAACACCGGGGAGCTGTTTTTT.

The chain recombines TRBV29-1 with TRBJ1-1; D is ambiguous. This CDR3 contains 13 residues. Trimming shortened V by 6 bases and J by 0 bases, and 11 bases separated the two germline ends. Germline-derived CDR1 and CDR2 are SQVTM and ANQGSEA. The CDR3 DNA is TGCAGCGTCTCTTTGGGCATGAACACTGAAGCTTTCTTT. It encodes CSVSLGMNTEAFF.

This chain links TRBV29-1 with TRBJ1-2, with D tentatively TRBD1 (5 bases). The V end was cut by 0 bases, the J end by 8 bases, with 7 bases between. CDR3 length: 11 residues. CDR1 SQVTM and CDR2 ANQGSEA come from the germline V gene. The CDR3 DNA follows: TGCAGCGTTGAAGACCGGGGGGGCTACACCTTC. This sequence encodes CSVEDRGGYTF.

This clonotype has a handful of counts. The gene calls are TRBV20-1 and TRBJ1-2; a weak D match, TRBD1 (6 bases). CDR3 length equals 17 residues. The germline CDR1 and CDR2 sequences are DFQATT and SNEGSKA (reference sequence). V was trimmed by 0 bases and J by 2 bases, leaving 19 bases between them. For the CDR3, the DNA is TGCAGTGCTAGAGATTGGGGTTCGGGGGGCCAAAACTATGGCTACACCTTC. Translated, it gives CSARDWGSGGQNYGYTF.

This clonotype was seen repeatedly, ten times or more. J is TRBJ1-4 and V is TRBV27; D unresolved. V lost 2 bases and J lost 13, with 17 bases in between. Per the germline V gene, CDR1 is MNHEY and CDR2 is SMNVEV (reference sequence). The CDR3 extends over 14 amino acids. The DNA for the CDR3 is TGTGCCAGCAGTTTAGCTGCGCGGACGGTGCCACTGTTTTTT. This gives the protein CASSLAARTVPLFF.

In this sample, this clonotype turned up many times. V gene TRBV10-3 combines with J gene TRBJ1-2, with 10 bases identical to TRBD1. CDR3 length: 14 residues. Germline loops: CDR1 ENHRY, CDR2 SYGVKD. V shed 3 bases, J shed 7 bases, and the junction held 5 bases outside the gene matches. The CDR3 sequence: CAISEPGQGLGYTF. CDR3 nucleotides: TGTGCCATCAGTGAACCGGGACAGGGGCTTGGCTACACCTTC.

On this clonotype itself: A much larger clone differs from this one at a single base, so this may be a read error. This chain connects TRBV20-1 to TRBJ1-4; D is undetermined. CDR1 is DFQATT and CDR2 is SNEGSKA in the germline V gene (reference sequence). The CDR3 covers 14 residues. Here the CDR3 DNA reads TGCAGTGCTAGCGGGTTTCCGGGTAATGAAAAACTGGTTTTT. This encodes CSASGFPGNEKLVF.

The table lists this clonotype with a few counts. The chain carries TRBV19 and TRBJ1-5; no clear D gene. The length of the CDR3 is 16 residues. The germline V gene encodes CDR1 LNHDA and CDR2 SQIVND (reference sequence). V was clipped by 2 bases and J by 6 bases, with 17 bases between them. CDR3 sequence (DNA): TGTGCCAGTAGTATACCGCCCCAGGAATGGGCTCAGCCCCAGCATTTT. Translating gives CASSIPPQEWAQPQHF.

This clonotype has more than one count but fewer than ten. This sequence joins TRBV3-1 and TRBJ2-5; a weak D match, TRBD2 (6 bases). Germline loops: CDR1 LGHDT, CDR2 YNNKEL (reference sequence). Deletions cut 2 bases from V and 4 bases from J, with 11 bases between. CDR3 length equals 14 residues. The CDR3 region is CASSQYRGGETQYF. CDR3 bases: TGTGCCAGCAGCCAATACCGGGGAGGAGAGACCCAGTACTTC.

The chain links TRBV27 to TRBJ1-2, with 9 bases identical to TRBD1. Trimming cost V 6 bases and J 7 bases; bases outside gene matches: 6. CDR3 length: 13 residues. Germline CDR1 and CDR2: MNHEY and SMNVEV (reference sequence). DNA for the CDR3: TGTGCCAGCAGCGGACAGGGGTTAAGTGGCTACACCTTC. As protein: CASSGQGLSGYTF.

This clonotype was detected many times. V usage is TRBV10-3 and J usage is TRBJ1-2; possible D gene TRBD1, 5 bases. This CDR3 has 17 amino acids. V was shortened by 2 bases and J by 8 bases, with 24 bases between the two germline ends. Germline V CDR1 and CDR2: ENHRY, SYGVKD. The DNA for the CDR3 is TGTGCCATCAGTGAGAGCCGGGACCTCGATTTCCAGACGGGCTACACCTTC. This codes for CAISESRDLDFQTGYTF.

Notes on this clonotype: This may be a read error, as it is one base from a much larger clone. The chain recombines TRBV12-3 or TRBV12-4 with TRBJ2-6; no clear D gene. Trimming took off 3 bases at V and 4 bases at J, with 4 bases between the two ends. The CDR3 sequence is 13 residues long. The DNA for the CDR3 is TGTGCCAGCAGTTTCGGGGGGGCCAACGTCCTGACTTTC. Its protein is CASSFGGANVLTF.

This clonotype has only a few counts. The gene calls are TRBV6-2 or TRBV6-3 and TRBJ1-3; D gene uncertain. Deletions cut 6 bases from V and 1 base from J, with 13 bases between. The CDR3 consists of 15 residues. In germline, CDR1 is MNHEY, CDR2 SVGEGT. The chain's CDR3 is CASRPDEVSGNTIYF. The CDR3 coding sequence is TGTGCCAGCAGACCCGATGAGGTATCTGGAAACACCATATATTTT.